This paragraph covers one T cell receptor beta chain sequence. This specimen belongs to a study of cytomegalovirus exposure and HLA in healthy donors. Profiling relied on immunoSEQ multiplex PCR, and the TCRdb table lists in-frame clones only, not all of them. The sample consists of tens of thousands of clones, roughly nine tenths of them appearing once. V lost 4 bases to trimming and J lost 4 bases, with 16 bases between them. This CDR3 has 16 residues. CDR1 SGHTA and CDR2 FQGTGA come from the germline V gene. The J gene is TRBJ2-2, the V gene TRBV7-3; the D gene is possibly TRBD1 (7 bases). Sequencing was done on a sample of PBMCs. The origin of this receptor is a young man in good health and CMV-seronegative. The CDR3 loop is CASSSPDQGGTGELFF. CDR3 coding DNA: TGTGCCAGCAGCTCACCGGATCAGGGGGGCACCGGGGAGCTGTTTTTT. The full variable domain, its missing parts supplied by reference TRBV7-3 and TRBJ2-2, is GAGVSQTPSNKVTEKGKYVELRCDPISGHTALYWYRQSLGQGPEFLIYFQGTGAADDSGLPNDRFFAVRPEGSVSTLKIQRTERGDSAVYLCASSSPDQGGTGELFFGEGSRLTVL.